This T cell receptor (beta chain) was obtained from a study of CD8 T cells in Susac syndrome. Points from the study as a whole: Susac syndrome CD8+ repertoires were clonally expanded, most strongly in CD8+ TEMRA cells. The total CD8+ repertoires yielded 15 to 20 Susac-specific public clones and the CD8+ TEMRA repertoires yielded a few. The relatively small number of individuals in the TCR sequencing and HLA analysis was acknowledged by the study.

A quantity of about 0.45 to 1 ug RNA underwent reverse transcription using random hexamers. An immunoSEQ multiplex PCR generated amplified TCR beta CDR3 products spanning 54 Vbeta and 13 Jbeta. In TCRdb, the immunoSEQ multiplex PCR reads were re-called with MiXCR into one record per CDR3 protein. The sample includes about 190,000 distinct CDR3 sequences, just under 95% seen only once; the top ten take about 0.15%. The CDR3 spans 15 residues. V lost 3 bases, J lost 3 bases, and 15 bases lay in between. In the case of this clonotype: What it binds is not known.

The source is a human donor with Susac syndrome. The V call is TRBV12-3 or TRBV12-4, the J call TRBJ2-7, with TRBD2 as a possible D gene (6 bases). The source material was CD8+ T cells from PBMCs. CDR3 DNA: TGTGCCAGCAGTTTTTCCCGGGGAGGCTACTACGAGCAGTACTTC. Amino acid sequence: CASSFSRGGYYEQYF.